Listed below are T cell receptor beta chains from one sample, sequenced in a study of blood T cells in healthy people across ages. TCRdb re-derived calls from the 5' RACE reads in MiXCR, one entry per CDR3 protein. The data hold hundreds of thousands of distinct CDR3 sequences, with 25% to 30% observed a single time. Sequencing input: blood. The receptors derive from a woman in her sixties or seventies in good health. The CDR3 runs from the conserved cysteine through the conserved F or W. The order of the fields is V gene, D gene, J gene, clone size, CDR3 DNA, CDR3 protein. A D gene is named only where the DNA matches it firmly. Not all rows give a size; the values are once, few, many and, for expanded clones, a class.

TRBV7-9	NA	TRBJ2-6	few	TGTGCCAGCAGCTTACAGATTTCTGGGGCCAACGTCCTGACTTTC	CASSLQISGANVLTF
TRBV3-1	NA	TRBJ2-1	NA	TGTGCCAGCAGCCAAAGATTAAGGAAACAGGGCGAGCAGTTCTTC	CASSQRLRKQGEQFF
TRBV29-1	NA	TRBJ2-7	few	TGCAGCGCCGCTCACGGTTCCTACGAGCAGTACTTC	CSAAHGSYEQYF
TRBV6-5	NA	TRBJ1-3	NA	TGTGCCAGCAGTTACACCAAGTCCGGCTCTGGAAACACCATATATTTT	CASSYTKSGSGNTIYF
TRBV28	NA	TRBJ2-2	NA	TGTGCCAGCAGTTTAGACCTCAGATGGAACACCGGGGAGCTGTTTTTT	CASSLDLRWNTGELFF
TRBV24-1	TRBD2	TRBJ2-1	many	TGTGCCACCAGTGATCCGGGGGGGGAGGGGGTCCACAATGAGCAGTTCTTC	CATSDPGGEGVHNEQFF
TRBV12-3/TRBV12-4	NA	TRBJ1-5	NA	TGTGCCAGCAGTTTAGTTTCAGGGGAGAGCAATCAGCCCCAGCATTTT	CASSLVSGESNQPQHF
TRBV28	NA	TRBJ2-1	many	TGTGCCAGCAGTTTCATGAGGAATCGGCTAGCGAATGAGCAGTTCTTC	CASSFMRNRLANEQFF
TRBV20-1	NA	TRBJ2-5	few	TGCAGTGCAGGGGGCGGGAAAGAGACCCAGTACTTC	CSAGGGKETQYF
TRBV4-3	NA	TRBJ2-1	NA	TGCGCCAGCAGCCAAGATCCGGGGAACTCCTACAATGAGCAGTTCTTC	CASSQDPGNSYNEQFF
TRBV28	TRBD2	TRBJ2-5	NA	TGTGCCAGCAGTTTATACGCTAGCGGAGCCCAAGAGACCCAGTACTTC	CASSLYASGAQETQYF
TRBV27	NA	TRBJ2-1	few	TGTGCCAGCAGTTTAGAAAACAGGATAAATGAGCAGTTCTTC	CASSLENRINEQFF
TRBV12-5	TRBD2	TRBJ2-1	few	TGTGCTAGTGGGCGTGGACTAGCGGGAGCCTACAATGAGCAGTTCTTC	CASGRGLAGAYNEQFF
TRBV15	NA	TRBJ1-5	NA	TGTGCCACCAGCAGAGATGAAATCAGGGTTGGGGATCAGCCCCAGCATTTT	CATSRDEIRVGDQPQHF
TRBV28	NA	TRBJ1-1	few	TGTGCCGGCAGTTTTGGGGGTGAAGCTTTCTTT	CAGSFGGEAFF
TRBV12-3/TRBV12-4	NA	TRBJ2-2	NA	TGTGCCAGCAGTTTATCCAGAGGGGTCGGGGAGCTGTTTTTT	CASSLSRGVGELFF
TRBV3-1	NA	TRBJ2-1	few	TGTGCCAGCAGCCATCCCCCCAACAATGAGCAGTTCTTC	CASSHPPNNEQFF
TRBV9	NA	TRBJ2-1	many	TGTGCCAGCAGCGTGGACCCCGGTACTCGTGAGCAGTTCTTC	CASSVDPGTREQFF
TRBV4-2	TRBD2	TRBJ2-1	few	TGTGCCAGCAGCCAAGATCAGTGGCTAGCGGACCCGAGCTCCTACAATGAGCAGTTCTTC	CASSQDQWLADPSSYNEQFF
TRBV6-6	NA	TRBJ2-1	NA	TGTGCCAGCAGTTGGGTGGCACCGGGGAATGAGCAGTTCTTC	CASSWVAPGNEQFF
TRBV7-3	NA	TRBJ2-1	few	TGTGCCAGCAGCTTAAAGCTCGGGGAATCCTACAATGAGCAGTTCTTC	CASSLKLGESYNEQFF
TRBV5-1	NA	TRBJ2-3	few	TGCGCCAGCAGCTTGATCCCCGGGGGCACAGATACGCAGTATTTT	CASSLIPGGTDTQYF
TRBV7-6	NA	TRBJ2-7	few	TGTGCCAGCAGCTTAGGGGCGGGACTCTCCTACGAGCAGTACTTC	CASSLGAGLSYEQYF
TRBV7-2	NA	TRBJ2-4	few	TGTGCCAGCAGCCTCCAGCAAATAGCCAAAAACATTCAGTACTTC	CASSLQQIAKNIQYF
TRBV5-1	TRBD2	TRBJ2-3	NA	TGCGCCGGCAGCTTGGGCGCGGGAGGGACAGATACGCAGTATTTT	CAGSLGAGGTDTQYF
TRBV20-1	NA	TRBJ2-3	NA	TGCAGTGCTAGAGGATGGGGGGTCGAACTCACAGATACGCAGTATTTT	CSARGWGVELTDTQYF
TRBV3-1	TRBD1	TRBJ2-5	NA	TGTGCCAGCAGCCAAGGAAGGGGGCCAAAGACCCAGTACTTC	CASSQGRGPKTQYF
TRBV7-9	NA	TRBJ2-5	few	TGTGCCAGCAGCTTAGTGGGGAGGCAAGAGACCCAGTACTTC	CASSLVGRQETQYF
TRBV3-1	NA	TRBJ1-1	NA	TGTGCCAGCAGCCGACAGATGAACACTGAAGCTTTCTTT	CASSRQMNTEAFF
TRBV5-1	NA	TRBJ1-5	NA	TGCGCCAGCAGCCAGGACAGCCGCAATCAGCCCCAGCATTTT	CASSQDSRNQPQHF
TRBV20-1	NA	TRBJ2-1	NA	TGCAGTGCTAGAGCCAGCGCCTACGATGAGCAGTTCTTC	CSARASAYDEQFF
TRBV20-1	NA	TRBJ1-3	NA	TGCAGTGCTAGAGACCTCCTCCGGGGCTCTGGAAACACCATATATTTT	CSARDLLRGSGNTIYF
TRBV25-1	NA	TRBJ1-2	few	TGTGCCAGCAGTGAATTCGAGACGGAAGCTAACTATGGCTACACCTTC	CASSEFETEANYGYTF
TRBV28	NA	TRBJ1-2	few	TGTGCCAGCCCCACATTTGATGCGGAGGGGGGCTACACCTTC	CASPTFDAEGGYTF
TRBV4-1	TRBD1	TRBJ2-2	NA	TGCGCCAGCAGCGCACTACGCCGGGACAGGGACCTCACCGGGGAGCTGTTTTTT	CASSALRRDRDLTGELFF
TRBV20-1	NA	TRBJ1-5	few	TGCAGTGCCCCGAGGGCGGGGGACGAGCCCCAGCATTTT	CSAPRAGDEPQHF
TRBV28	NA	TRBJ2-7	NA	TGTGCCAGCAGTCCCCGCGGGGGCACGAGCTCCTACGAGCAGTACTTC	CASSPRGGTSSYEQYF
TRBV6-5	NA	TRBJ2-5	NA	TGTGCCAGCGGGTGGGCCGCCGAGACCCAGTACTTC	CASGWAAETQYF
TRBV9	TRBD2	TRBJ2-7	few	TGTGCCAGCAGCAAAGGGACTAGCGGGATACGGGCCTACGAGCAGTACTTC	CASSKGTSGIRAYEQYF
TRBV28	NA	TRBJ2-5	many	TGTGCCAGCAGTCTGGTAGGGGGGCTTAAAGAGACCCAGTACTTC	CASSLVGGLKETQYF
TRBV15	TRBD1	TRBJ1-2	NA	TGTGCCACCAGCAGAGATCGGGACAGCTATGGCTACACCTTC	CATSRDRDSYGYTF
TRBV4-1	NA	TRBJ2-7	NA	TGCGCCAGCAGCCAAACAGGGAGCGAGCAGTACTTC	CASSQTGSEQYF
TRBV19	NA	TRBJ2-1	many	TGTGCCAGTAGTCTCCAAGCCGGGACCCCATACAATGAGCAGTTCTTC	CASSLQAGTPYNEQFF
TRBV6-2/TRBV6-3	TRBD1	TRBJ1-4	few	TGTGCCAGCAGTTCTCGACAGGGAAACGAAAAACTGTTTTTT	CASSSRQGNEKLFF
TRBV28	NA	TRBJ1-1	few	TGTGCCAGCAGCGACACGAGAGACACTGAAGCTTTCTTT	CASSDTRDTEAFF
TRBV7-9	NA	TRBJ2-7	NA	TGTGCCAGCAGCTTACACGGAGCGTCCTACGAGCAGTACTTC	CASSLHGASYEQYF
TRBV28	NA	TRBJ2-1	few	TGTGCCAGCAGTTTGGGAGCACGTGGGCAGTTCTTC	CASSLGARGQFF
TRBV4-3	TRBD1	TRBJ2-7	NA	TGCGCCAGCAGCCAAGATTCGTCGGGACAGGGCTACGAGCAGTACTTC	CASSQDSSGQGYEQYF
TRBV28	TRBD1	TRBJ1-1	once	TGTGCCAGCAGTCTCCCAGGGGACAGGGACACTGGAGCTTTCTTT	CASSLPGDRDTGAFF
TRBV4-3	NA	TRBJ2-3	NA	TGCGCCAGCAGCCAAGAACTAGCCCCAGATACGCAGTATTTT	CASSQELAPDTQYF
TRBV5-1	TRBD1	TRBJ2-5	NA	TGCGCCAGCAGCTTGGACGGGACAGGGAGGGAGACCCAGTACTTC	CASSLDGTGRETQYF